This T cell receptor beta chain stems from a study of regulatory T cells in long-lasting Graves disease. Broader study findings: Persistent disease showed a preference for TRBV28, TRBJ1-2 and TRBJ2-5.

The time point: newly diagnosed GD, antithyroid drugs for less than 3 months. The TCR library used RNA extracted from PBMCs. Patients were from an endocrinology department in Xi'an, China. This clonotype appeared a few times. No antigen is known for it. The V and J ends lost 3 bases and 2 bases, in that order; junction bases with no gene match: 4. The CDR3 is made up of 15 amino acids. Germline-derived CDR1 and CDR2 are SGHDN and FVKESK. To make TCR beta libraries, researchers used iRepertoire HTBI primers and Arm-PCR of CDR3 regions. TCRdb re-derived calls from the multiplex PCR reads in MiXCR, one entry per CDR3 protein. The table includes 530,000 or so distinct CDR3 sequences, 15% to 20% detected once. The same data also contributed to another study, on T cells in Graves' hyperthyroidism and ophthalmopathy. According to that study: The study enrolled patients aged 18 to 65 with newly diagnosed hyperthyroidism of under 2 months' duration. Each diagnosis drew on symptoms, thyroxine, TRAb, thyroid ultrasound and orbital computed tomography findings.

The chain combines TRBV14 with TRBJ2-1; TRBD2 agrees at 7 bases. This TCR derives from a man younger than 30 with Graves disease. Sequencing used peripheral blood mononuclear cells (PBMCs), obtained at new diagnosis, from a patient treated with antithyroid drugs. CDR3 coding DNA: TGTGCCAGCAGCCAGAAGCGGGGTGCCTACAATGAGCAGTTCTTC. Translation: CASSQKRGAYNEQFF.